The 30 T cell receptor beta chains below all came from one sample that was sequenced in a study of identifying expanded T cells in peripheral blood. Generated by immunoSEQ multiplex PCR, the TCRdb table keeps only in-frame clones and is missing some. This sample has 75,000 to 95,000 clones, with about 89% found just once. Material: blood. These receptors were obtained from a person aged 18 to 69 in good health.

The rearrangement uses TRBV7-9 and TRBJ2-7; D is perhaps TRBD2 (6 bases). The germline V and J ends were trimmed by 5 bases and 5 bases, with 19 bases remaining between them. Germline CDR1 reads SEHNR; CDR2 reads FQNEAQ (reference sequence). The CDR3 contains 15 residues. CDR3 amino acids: CASSAPGGNLNEQYF. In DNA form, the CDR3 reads TGTGCCAGCAGCGCGCCAGGAGGGAACCTTAACGAGCAGTACTTC.

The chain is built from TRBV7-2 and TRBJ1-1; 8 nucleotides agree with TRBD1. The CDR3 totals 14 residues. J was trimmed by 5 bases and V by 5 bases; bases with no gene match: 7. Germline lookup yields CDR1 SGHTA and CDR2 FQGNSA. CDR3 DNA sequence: TGTGCCAGCAGCCGTACAGGGGGGGGGACTGAAGCTTTCTTT. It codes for CASSRTGGGTEAFF.

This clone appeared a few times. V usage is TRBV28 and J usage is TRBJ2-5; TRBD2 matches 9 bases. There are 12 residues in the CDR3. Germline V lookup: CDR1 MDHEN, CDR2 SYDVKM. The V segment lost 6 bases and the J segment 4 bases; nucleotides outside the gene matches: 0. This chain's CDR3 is CASRRGGETQYF. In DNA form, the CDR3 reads TGTGCCAGCAGGCGGGGGGGAGAGACCCAGTACTTC.

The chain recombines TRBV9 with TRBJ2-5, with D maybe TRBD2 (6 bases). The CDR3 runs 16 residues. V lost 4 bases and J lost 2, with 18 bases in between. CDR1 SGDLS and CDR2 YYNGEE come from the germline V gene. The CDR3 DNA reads TGTGCCAGCAGCCCAACTCAGGGAGGAGGACAAGAGACCCAGTACTTC. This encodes CASSPTQGGGQETQYF. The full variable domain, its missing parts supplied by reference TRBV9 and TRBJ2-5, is DSGVTQTPKHLITATGQRVTLRCSPRSGDLSVYWYQQSLDQGLQFLIQYYNGEERAKGNILERFSAQQFPDLHSELNLSSLELGDSALYFCASSPTQGGGQETQYFGPGTRLLVL.

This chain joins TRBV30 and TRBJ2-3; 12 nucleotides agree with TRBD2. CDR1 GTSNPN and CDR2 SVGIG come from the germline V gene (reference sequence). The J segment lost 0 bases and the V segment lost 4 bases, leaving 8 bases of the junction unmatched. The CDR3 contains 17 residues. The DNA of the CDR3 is TGTGCCTGGACTAGCGGGGGGGCGTTAAGTAGCACAGATACGCAGTATTTT. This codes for CAWTSGGALSSTDTQYF.

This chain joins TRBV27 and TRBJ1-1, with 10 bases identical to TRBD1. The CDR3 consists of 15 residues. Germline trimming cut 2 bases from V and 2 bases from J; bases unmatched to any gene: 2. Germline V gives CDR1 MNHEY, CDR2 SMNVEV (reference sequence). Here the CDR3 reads CASSLDRGLNTEAFF. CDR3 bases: TGTGCCAGCAGTTTAGACAGGGGGCTTAACACTGAAGCTTTCTTT.

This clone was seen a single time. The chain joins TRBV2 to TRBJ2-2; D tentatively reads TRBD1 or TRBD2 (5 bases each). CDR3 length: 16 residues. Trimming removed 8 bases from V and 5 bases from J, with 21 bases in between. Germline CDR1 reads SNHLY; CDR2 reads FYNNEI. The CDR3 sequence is CASESRDPALTGELFF. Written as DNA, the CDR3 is TGTGCCAGCGAGTCCCGGGACCCGGCATTGACCGGGGAGCTGTTTTTT.

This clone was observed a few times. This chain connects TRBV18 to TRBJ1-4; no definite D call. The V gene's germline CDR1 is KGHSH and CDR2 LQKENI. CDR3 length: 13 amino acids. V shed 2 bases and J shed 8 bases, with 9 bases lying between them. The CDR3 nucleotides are TGTGCCAGCTCACCAGGGGTTCGCGAAAAACTGTTTTTT. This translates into CASSPGVREKLFF.

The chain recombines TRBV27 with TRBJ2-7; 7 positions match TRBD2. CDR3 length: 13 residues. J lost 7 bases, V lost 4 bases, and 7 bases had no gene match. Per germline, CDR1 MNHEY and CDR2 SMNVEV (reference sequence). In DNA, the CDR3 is TGTGCCAGCAGTTCTAGCGGAGGTAAGGAGCAGTACTTC. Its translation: CASSSSGGKEQYF.

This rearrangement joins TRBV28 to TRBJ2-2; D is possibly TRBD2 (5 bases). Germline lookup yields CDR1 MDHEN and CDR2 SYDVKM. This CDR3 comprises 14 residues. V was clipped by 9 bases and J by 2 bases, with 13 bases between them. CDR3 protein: CASLTTENTGELFF. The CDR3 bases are TGTGCCAGTTTGACTACCGAAAACACCGGGGAGCTGTTTTTT.

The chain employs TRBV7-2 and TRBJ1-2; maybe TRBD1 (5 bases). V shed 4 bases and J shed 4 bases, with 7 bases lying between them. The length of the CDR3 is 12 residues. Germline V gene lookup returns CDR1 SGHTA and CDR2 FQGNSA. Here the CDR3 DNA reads TGTGCCAGCAGCTCGGGGGTCTATGGCTACACCTTC. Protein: CASSSGVYGYTF.

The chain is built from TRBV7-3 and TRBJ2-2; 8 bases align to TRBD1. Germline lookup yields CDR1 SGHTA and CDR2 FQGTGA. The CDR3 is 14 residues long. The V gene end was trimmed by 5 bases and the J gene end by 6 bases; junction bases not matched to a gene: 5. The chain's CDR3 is CASSLRGQAGELFF. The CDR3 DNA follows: TGTGCCAGCAGCCTCAGGGGGCAGGCCGGGGAGCTGTTTTTT.

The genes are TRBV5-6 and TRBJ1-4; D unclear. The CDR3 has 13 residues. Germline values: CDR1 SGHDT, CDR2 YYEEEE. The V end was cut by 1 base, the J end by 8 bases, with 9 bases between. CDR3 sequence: CASSLLPGEKLFF. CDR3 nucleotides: TGTGCCAGCAGCTTGTTGCCAGGAGAAAAACTGTTTTTT.

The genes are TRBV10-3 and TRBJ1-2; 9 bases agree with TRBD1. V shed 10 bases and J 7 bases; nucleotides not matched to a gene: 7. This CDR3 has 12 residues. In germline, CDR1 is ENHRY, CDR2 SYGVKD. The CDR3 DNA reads TGTGCCACCGTGGGACAGGGAGGTGGCTACACCTTC. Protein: CATVGQGGGYTF.

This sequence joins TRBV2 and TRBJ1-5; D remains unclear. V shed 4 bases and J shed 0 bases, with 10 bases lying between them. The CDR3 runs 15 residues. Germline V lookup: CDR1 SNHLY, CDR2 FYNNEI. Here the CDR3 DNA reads TGTGCCAGCAGTGGACCGAAGAATAGCAATCAGCCCCAGCATTTT. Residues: CASSGPKNSNQPQHF.

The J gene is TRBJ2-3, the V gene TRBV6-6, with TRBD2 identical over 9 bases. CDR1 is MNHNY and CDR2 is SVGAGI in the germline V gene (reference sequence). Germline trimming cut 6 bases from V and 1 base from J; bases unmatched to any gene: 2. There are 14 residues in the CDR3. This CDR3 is CASSLAGGTDTQYF. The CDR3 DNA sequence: TGTGCCAGCAGCTTAGCGGGGGGCACAGATACGCAGTATTTT.

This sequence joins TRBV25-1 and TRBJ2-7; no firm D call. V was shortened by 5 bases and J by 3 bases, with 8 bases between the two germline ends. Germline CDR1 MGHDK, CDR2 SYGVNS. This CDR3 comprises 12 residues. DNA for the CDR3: TGTGCCAGCAGTAAAGGGAACTACGAGCAGTACTTC. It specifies CASSKGNYEQYF.

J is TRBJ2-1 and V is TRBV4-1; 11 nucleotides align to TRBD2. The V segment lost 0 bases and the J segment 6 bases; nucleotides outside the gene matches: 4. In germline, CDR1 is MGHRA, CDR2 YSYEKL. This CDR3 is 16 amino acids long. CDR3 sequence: CASSQERLAGGNEQFF. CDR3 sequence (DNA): TGCGCCAGCAGCCAAGAGAGGCTAGCGGGAGGCAATGAGCAGTTCTTC.

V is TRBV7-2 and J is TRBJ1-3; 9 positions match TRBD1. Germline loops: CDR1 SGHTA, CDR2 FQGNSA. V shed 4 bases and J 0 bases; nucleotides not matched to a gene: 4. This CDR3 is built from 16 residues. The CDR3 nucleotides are TGTGCCAGCAGCTCGGACAGGGGTCCCTCTGGAAACACCATATATTTT. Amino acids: CASSSDRGPSGNTIYF.

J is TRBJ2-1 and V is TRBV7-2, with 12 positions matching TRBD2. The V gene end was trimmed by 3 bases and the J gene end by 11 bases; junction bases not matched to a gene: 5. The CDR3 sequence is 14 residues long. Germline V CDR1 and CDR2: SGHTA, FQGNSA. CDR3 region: CASSFLAGGPQQFF. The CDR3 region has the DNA TGTGCCAGCAGCTTTCTAGCGGGAGGGCCACAGCAGTTCTTC.

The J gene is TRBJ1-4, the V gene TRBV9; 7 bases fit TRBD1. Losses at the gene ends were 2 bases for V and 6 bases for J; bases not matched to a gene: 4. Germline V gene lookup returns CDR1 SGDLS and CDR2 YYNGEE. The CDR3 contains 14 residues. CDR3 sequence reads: CASSVQGGHEKLFF. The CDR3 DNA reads TGTGCCAGCAGCGTTCAGGGGGGGCATGAAAAACTGTTTTTT.

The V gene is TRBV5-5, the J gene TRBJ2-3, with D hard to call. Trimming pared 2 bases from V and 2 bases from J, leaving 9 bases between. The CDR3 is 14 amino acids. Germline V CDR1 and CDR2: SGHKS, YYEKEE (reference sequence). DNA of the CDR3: TGTGCCAGCAGCTTTGGGCAGTTCACAGATACGCAGTATTTT. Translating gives CASSFGQFTDTQYF. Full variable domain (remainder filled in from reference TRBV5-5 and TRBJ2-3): DAGVTQSPTHLIKTRGQQVTLRCSPISGHKSVSWYQQVLGQGPQFIFQYYEKEERGRGNFPDRFSARQFPNYSSELNVNALLLGDSALYLCASSFGQFTDTQYFGPGTRLTVL.

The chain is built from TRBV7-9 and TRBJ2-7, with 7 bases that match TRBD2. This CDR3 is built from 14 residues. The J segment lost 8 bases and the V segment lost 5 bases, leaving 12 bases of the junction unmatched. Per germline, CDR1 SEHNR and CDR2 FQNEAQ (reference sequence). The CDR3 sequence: CASSPRGGWGKQYF. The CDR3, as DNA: TGTGCCAGCAGCCCCCGGGGAGGGTGGGGAAAGCAGTACTTC.

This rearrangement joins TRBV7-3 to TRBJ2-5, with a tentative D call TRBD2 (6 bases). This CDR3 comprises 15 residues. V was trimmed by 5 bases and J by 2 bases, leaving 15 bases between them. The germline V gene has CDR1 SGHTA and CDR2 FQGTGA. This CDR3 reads CASSPGLARQETQYF. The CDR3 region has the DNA TGTGCCAGCAGCCCGGGGCTAGCGAGGCAAGAGACCCAGTACTTC.

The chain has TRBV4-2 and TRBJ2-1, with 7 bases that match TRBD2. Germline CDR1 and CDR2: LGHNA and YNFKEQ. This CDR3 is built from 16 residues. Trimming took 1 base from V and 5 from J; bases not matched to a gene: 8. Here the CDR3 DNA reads TGTGCCAGCAGCCAAGCTGTGGGGGAGGGAAACAATGAGCAGTTCTTC. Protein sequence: CASSQAVGEGNNEQFF.

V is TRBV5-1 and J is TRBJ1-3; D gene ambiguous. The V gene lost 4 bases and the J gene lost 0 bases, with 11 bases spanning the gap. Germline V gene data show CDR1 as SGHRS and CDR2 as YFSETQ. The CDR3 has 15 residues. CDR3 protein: CASSPGLGSGNTIYF. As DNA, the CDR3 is TGCGCCAGCAGCCCCGGACTTGGCTCTGGAAACACCATATATTTT. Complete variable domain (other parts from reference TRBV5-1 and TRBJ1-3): KAGVTQTPRYLIKTRGQQVTLSCSPISGHRSVSWYQQTPGQGLQFLFEYFSETQRNKGNFPGRFSGRQFSNSRSEMNVSTLELGDSALYLCASSPGLGSGNTIYFGEGSWLTVV.

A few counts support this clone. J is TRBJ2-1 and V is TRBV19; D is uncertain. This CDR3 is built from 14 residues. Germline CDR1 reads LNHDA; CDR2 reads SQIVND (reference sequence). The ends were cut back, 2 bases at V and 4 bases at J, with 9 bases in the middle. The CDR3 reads CASSITRSYNEQFF. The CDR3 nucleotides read TGTGCCAGTAGTATAACCCGTAGTTACAATGAGCAGTTCTTC.

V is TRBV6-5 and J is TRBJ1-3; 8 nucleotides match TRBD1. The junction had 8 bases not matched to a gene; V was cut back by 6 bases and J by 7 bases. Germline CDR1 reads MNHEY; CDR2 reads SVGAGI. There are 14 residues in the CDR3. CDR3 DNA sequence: TGTGCCAGCAGCTCCACCCAGGGGGCCAACACCATATATTTT. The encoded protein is CASSSTQGANTIYF.

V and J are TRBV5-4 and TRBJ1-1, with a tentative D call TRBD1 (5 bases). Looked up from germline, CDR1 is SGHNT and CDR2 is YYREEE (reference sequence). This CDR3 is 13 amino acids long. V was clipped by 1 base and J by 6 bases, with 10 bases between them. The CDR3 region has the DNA TGTGCCAGCAGCTTGCCGGGGGTAGCTGAAGCTTTCTTT. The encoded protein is CASSLPGVAEAFF.

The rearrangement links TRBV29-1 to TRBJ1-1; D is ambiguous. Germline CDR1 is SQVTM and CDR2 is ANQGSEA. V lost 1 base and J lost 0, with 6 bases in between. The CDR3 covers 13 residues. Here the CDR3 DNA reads TGCAGCGTTGAAGTAATGATGAACACTGAAGCTTTCTTT. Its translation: CSVEVMMNTEAFF.